This T cell receptor beta chain was identified during a study of blood T cell repertoires in COVID-19. Per the germline V gene, CDR1 is SQVTM and CDR2 is ANQGSEA. The CDR3 extends over 12 amino acids. Trimming took 5 bases from V and 3 from J; bases not matched to a gene: 1. Original handling: Amplification from reference gene primers served as the basis for estimated nucleated cell counts. Assay used: immunoSEQ multiplex PCR; TCRdb lists only in-frame clones, some missing. For V, J and clone size, that table is used; D and trimming come from the DNA. The sample shows about 120,000 clones, under 80% of them seen only once. This clone was recorded a few times. This specimen includes other DNA sequences encoding the same CDR3.

The sequence was collected from a man aged 45-65 years with acute or convalescent COVID-19. The rearrangement uses TRBV29-1 and TRBJ1-1; 9 positions agree with TRBD1. Sequenced input: peripheral blood. CDR3 DNA: TGCAGCGTTAGACAGGGGGACACTGAAGCTTTCTTT. Residues: CSVRQGDTEAFF.